This TCR beta chain was captured by sequencing in a study of T cell changes during pregnancy in multiple sclerosis. Assay used: immunoSEQ multiplex PCR; TCRdb lists only in-frame clones, some missing. Of around 66,000 clones listed, more than 90% are singletons. Deletions cut 4 bases from V and 8 bases from J, with 20 bases between. The CDR3 contains 15 residues. Germline CDR1 and CDR2: SEHNR and FQNEAQ (reference sequence). J is TRBJ1-2 and V is TRBV7-9; perhaps TRBD1 as D (6 bases). The material was peripheral blood, obtained in the first trimester of pregnancy. The clonotype was recovered from a female donor in good health, enrolled as a control in a pregnancy study. The chain's CDR3 is CASSSRGGGGDGYTF. DNA of the CDR3: TGTGCCAGCAGCTCGCGTGGGGGGGGCGGGGACGGCTACACCTTC.